Detailed here is one T cell receptor (beta chain). The antigen remains unidentified. The length of the CDR3 is 14 residues. Germline CDR1 MNHEY, CDR2 SVGAGI. Germline trimming cut 6 bases from V and 4 bases from J; bases unmatched to any gene: 6. The TCRbeta library incorporated unique molecular identifiers. TCRdb redid the calling of the PCR reads with MiXCR, one entry per CDR3 protein. The sample lists about 500,000 distinct CDR3 sequences; approximately 10% were seen once. These data belong to a study of T-cell reconstitution after alpha-beta-depleted transplantation in children. Study-level findings and limits: T-cell numbers and diversity, one year after transplant, stemmed largely from T cells that were newly produced. Some patients' high day-60 TCRbeta diversity was attributed to recipient cells surviving conditioning. At around two months after transplant, the alpha-beta T cells were reportedly derived from several hundred expanded clones that came from non-depleted graft cells.

The sequencing used PBMCs, mostly from graft donor cells, collected 180 days after TCRalphabeta/CD19-depleted stem cell transplant. This receptor was taken from a female patient aged 2-10 years who had a stem cell transplant for aplastic anemia, so the T cells may come from the graft donor. V is TRBV6-5 and J is TRBJ1-5, with 7 nucleotides matching TRBD1. CDR3 amino acids: CASSDSRGNQPQHF. For the CDR3, the DNA is TGTGCCAGCAGCGACTCCAGGGGGAATCAGCCCCAGCATTTT.